These T cell receptor beta chains were read from a single sample in a study of CD8+CD57+ T cells in acquired aplastic anemia. TCRdb ran MiXCR on the reads and lists one entry per CDR3 protein. This table has 100,000 to 150,000 distinct CDR3 sequences, roughly 50% appearing once. What was sequenced was sorted CD4+, CD8+, or CD8+CD57+ T cells (not recorded which) from PBMCs. The receptors originated from a human donor in good health, serving as a control. The CDR3 runs from the conserved cysteine through the conserved F or W. A D gene is named only where the DNA matches it firmly. Some rows mark clone size as missing; the rest say once, few, many or name a class of expanded clone.

J: TRBJ2-1
size: NA
D: NA
V: TRBV10-3
DNA: TGTGCCATCGGGGGGGGGGCAGGGTCCTACAATGAGCAGTTCTTC
CDR3: CAIGGGAGSYNEQFF

J: TRBJ2-1
size: NA
D: NA
V: TRBV10-1
DNA: TGCGCCAGCAGTGACCCCCGGTTCGATGAGCAGTTCTTC
CDR3: CASSDPRFDEQFF

J: TRBJ1-2
size: many
D: NA
V: TRBV27
DNA: TGTGCCAGCAGTTTAATCGCAGGGGCGGGCTATGGCTACACCTTC
CDR3: CASSLIAGAGYGYTF

J: TRBJ2-5
size: many
D: NA
V: TRBV7-6
DNA: TGTGCCAGCAGCTTAACACCCCAATTGACAGCTCAAGAGACCCAGTACTTC
CDR3: CASSLTPQLTAQETQYF

J: TRBJ1-6
size: NA
D: TRBD1
V: TRBV5-1
DNA: TGCGCCAGCAGCGAGAGTAACAGGGGGTATAATTCACCCCTCCACTTT
CDR3: CASSESNRGYNSPLHF

J: TRBJ1-3
size: many
D: TRBD1
V: TRBV2
DNA: TGTGCCAGCAGCTTCGACAGGGGAGCAAACACCATATATTTT
CDR3: CASSFDRGANTIYF

J: TRBJ1-2
size: many
D: NA
V: TRBV6-1
DNA: TGTGCCAGCAGTGAAGTAAAAGGGTGGGGCTACACCTTC
CDR3: CASSEVKGWGYTF

J: TRBJ2-1
size: NA
D: TRBD1
V: TRBV25-1
DNA: TGTGTCAGCAGTGAAGTTCTCCCGGGACAGGTAATCTTC
CDR3: CVSSEVLPGQVIF

J: TRBJ1-2
size: NA
D: NA
V: TRBV7-7
DNA: TGTGCCAGCAGCTTAGTGTCTGACCTTGAGTCCTATGGCTACACCTTC
CDR3: CASSLVSDLESYGYTF

J: TRBJ1-1
size: many
D: NA
V: TRBV7-2
DNA: TGTGCCAGCAGCCCCAGGTCCGCCAAAGCTTTCTTT
CDR3: CASSPRSAKAFF

J: TRBJ2-1
size: NA
D: TRBD2
V: TRBV20-1
DNA: TGCAGTGCTCCCAAGCAGGGACTAGCGGGGGGGCCGTACAATGAGCAGTTCTTC
CDR3: CSAPKQGLAGGPYNEQFF